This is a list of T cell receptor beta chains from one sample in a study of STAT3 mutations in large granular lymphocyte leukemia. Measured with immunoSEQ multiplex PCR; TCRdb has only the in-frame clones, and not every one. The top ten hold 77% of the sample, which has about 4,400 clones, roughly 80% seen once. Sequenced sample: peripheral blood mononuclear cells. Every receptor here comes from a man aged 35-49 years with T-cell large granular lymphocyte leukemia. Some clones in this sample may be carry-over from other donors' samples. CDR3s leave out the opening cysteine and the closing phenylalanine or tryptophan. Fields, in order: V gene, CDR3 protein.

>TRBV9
ASSGGPSRVETQY
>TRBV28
ASSRTRGRAQH
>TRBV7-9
ATRGGAADTQY
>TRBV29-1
SVEGGPNTEAF
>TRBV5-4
ASSLDGNYGYT
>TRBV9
ASSVNPRGDQTIQY
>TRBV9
ASSLGGTDTQY
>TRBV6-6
ASSFQANTEAF
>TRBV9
ASSVGWGRGTDTQY
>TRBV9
ASSLTSGYTDTQY
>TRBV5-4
ASSLGFNYEQF
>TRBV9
ASSSGHFLQETQY
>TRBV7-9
ASISNSGEQY
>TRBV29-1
SVDEGSADTQY
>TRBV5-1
ASSLAPSGADNEQF
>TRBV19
ASSMGRIYEQY
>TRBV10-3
AISGNRDRGGTEAF
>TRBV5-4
ASSLRDREQY
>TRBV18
ASSPPQTGQETQY
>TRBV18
ASSPPPGNTEAF
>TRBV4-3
ASSQEGQGGYEQY
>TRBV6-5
ASTSGASSSYEQY
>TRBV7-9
ASSPTGGSNYGYT
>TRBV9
ASSGGTGSNQPQH
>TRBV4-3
ASSQETGSTQETQY
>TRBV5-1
ASKGDYGYT
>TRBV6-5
ASSYRDRGPYEQY
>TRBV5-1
ASRGTGVGEQY
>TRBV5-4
ASSLDNYGYT
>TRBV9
ASSVRQSTGELF
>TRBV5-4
ASGSQGSYEQY
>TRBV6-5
ASSYGGPYEQY
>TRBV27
ASSLTVYNSPLH
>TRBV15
ATSRGLGALEGANVLT
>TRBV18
ASSLTGEDGYT
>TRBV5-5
ASSLTGQASYEQY
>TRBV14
ASSQDVGTEAF
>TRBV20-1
SARDQDSLY
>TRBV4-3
ASSPGGTLNTEAF
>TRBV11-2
ASSLPGTGVSYEQY